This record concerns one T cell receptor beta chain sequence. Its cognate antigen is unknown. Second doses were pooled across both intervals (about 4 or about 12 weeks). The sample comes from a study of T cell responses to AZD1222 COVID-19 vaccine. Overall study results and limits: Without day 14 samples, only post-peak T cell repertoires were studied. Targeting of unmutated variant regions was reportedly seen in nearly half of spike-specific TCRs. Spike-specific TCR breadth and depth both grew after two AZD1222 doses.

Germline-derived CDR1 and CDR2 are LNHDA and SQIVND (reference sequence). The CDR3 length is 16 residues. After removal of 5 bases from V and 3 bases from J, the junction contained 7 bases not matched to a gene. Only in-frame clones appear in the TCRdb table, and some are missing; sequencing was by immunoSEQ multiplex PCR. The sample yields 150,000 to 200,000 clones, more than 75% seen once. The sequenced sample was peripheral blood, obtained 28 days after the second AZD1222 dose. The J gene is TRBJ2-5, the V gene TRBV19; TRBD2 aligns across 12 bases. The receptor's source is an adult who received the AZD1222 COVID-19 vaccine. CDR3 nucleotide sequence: TGTGCCAGTAGTGCCCGACTAGCGGGAGCGAAAGAGACCCAGTACTTC. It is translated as CASSARLAGAKETQYF.